Sequencing of this TCR beta chain was carried out in a study of monozygotic twins with cystic fibrosis. Points from the study as a whole: Co-twins had the most similar V usage for 13 of 16 pairs, J for 8. Median Simpson clonality of roughly 0.01 suggested naive T cells predominated.

Assay used: immunoSEQ multiplex PCR; TCRdb lists only in-frame clones, some missing. The sample lists around 15,000 clones; over 75% were seen once. CDR1 and CDR2 from the germline V gene are SGHTA and FQGNSA. V was cut by 0 bases and J by 4 bases, with 2 bases left in between. The CDR3 is 12 amino acids. This clone was recorded once. Its antigen is not known. This TCR derives from a boy aged 5-17 years with cystic fibrosis. The J gene is TRBJ2-3, the V gene TRBV7-2; D is undetermined. Material for sequencing was blood. CDR3 residues: CASSLAADTQYF. The CDR3 DNA follows: TGTGCCAGCAGCTTAGCTGCAGATACGCAGTATTTT.